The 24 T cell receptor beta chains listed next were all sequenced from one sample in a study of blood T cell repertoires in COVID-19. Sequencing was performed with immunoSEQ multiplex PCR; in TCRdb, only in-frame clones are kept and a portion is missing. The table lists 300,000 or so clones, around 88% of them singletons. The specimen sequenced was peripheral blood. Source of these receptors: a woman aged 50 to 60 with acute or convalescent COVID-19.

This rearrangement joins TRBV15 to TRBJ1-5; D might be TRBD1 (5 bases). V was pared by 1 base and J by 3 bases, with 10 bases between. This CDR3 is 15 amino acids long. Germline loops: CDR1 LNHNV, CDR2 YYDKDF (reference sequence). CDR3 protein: CATSRGRQNNQPQHF. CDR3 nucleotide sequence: TGTGCCACCAGCAGAGGTCGACAGAACAATCAGCCCCAGCATTTT.

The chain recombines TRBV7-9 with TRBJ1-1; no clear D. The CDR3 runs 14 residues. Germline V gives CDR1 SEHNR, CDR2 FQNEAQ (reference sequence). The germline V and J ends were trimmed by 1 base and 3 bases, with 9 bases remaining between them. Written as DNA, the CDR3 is TGTGCCAGCAGCTTAGGTACCCGGGACACTGAAGCTTTCTTT. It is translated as CASSLGTRDTEAFF. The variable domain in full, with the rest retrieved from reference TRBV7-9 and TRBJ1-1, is DTGVSQNPRHKITKRGQNVTFRCDPISEHNRLYWYRQTLGQGPEFLTYFQNEAQLEKSRLLSDRFSAERPKGSFSTLEIQRTEQGDSAMYLCASSLGTRDTEAFFGQGTRLTVV.

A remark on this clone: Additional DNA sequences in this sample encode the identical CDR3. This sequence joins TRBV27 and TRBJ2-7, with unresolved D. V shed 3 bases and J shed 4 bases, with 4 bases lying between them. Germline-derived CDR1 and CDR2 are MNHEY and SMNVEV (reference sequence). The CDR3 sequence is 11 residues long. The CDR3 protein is CASSFRYEQYF. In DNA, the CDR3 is TGTGCCAGCAGTTTCCGGTACGAGCAGTACTTC.

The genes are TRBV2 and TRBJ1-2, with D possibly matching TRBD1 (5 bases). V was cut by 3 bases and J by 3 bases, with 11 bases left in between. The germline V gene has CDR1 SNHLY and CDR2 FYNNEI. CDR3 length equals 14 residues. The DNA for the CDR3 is TGTGCCAGCAGTGAGGGGGGTGCTGACTATGGCTACACCTTC. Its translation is CASSEGGADYGYTF.

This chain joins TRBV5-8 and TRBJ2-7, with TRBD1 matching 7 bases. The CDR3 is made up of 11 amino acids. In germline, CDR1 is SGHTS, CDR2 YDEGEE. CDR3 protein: CTSRGSYEQYF. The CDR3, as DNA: TGTACAAGCAGGGGGAGCTACGAGCAGTACTTC.

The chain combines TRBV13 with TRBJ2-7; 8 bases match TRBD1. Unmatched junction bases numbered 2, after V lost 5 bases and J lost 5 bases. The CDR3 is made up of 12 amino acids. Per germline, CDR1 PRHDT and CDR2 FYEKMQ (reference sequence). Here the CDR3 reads CASSMDRDEQYF. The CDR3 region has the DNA TGTGCCAGCAGCATGGACAGGGACGAGCAGTACTTC.

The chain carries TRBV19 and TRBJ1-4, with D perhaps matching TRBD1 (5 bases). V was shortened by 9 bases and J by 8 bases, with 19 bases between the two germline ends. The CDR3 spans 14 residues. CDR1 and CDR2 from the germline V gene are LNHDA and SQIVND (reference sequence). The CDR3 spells CASHSQGEIEKLFF. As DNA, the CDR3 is TGTGCCAGCCATTCCCAGGGCGAAATCGAAAAACTGTTTTTT. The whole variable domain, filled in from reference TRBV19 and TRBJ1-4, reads DGGITQSPKYLFRKEGQNVTLSCEQNLNHDAMYWYRQDPGQGLRLIYYSQIVNDFQKGDIAEGYSVSREKKESFPLTVTSAQKNPTAFYLCASHSQGEIEKLFFGSGTQLSVL.

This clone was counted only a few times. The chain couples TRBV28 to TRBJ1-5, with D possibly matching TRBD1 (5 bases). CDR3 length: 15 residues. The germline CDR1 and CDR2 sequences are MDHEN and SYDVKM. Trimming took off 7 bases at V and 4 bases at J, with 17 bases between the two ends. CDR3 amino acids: CASTPVVGGNQPQHF. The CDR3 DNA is TGTGCCAGCACCCCTGTTGTCGGGGGGAATCAGCCCCAGCATTTT.

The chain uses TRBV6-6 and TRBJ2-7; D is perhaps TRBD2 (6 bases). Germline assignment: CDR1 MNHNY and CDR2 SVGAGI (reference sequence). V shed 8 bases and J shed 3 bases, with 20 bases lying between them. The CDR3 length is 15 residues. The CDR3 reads CASASTGPGVYEQYF. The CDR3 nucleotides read TGTGCCAGCGCCTCCACTGGGCCGGGGGTCTACGAGCAGTACTTC.

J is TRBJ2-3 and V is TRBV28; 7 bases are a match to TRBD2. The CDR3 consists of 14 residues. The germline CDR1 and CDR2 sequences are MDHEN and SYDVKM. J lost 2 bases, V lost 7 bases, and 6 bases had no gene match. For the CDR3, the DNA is TGTGCCAGCACCACTAGCGACCTCACAGATACGCAGTATTTT. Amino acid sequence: CASTTSDLTDTQYF.

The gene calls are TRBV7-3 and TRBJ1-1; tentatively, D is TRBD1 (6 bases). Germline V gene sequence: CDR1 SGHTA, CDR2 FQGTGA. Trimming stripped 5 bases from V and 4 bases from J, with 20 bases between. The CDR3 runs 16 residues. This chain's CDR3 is CASSPRSRGRATEAFF. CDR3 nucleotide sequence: TGTGCCAGCAGCCCCAGGTCCAGGGGCAGAGCCACTGAAGCTTTCTTT.

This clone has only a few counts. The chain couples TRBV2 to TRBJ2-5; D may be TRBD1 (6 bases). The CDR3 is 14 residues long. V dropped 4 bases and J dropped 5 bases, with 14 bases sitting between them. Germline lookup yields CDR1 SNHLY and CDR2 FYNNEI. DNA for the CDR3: TGTGCCAGCAGTGGGCCACAGGGAAGGGAGACCCAGTACTTC. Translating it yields CASSGPQGRETQYF. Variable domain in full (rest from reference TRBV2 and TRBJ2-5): EPEVTQTPSHQVTQMGQEVILRCVPISNHLYFYWYRQILGQKVEFLVSFYNNEISEKSEIFDDQFSVERPDGSNFTLKIRSTKLEDSAMYFCASSGPQGRETQYFGPGTRLLVL.

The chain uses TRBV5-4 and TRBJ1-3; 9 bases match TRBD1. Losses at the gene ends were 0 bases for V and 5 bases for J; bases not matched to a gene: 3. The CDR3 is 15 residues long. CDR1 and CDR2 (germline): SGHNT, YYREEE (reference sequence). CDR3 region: CASSLDRGQRNTIYF. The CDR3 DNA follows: TGTGCCAGCAGCTTGGACAGGGGGCAGAGAAACACCATATATTTT.

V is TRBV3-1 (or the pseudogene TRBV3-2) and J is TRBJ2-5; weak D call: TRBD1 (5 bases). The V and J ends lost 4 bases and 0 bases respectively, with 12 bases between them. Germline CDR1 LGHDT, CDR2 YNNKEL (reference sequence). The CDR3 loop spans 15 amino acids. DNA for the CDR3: TGTGCCAGCAGCCCTCGTACAGGCTACCAAGAGACCCAGTACTTC. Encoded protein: CASSPRTGYQETQYF.

The CDR3 DNA reads TGTGCCAGCAGCTTAGCCTCAACTAATGAAAAACTGTTTTTT. It specifies CASSLASTNEKLFF. V is TRBV7-2 and J is TRBJ1-4, with D hard to call. Germline loops: CDR1 SGHTA, CDR2 FQGNSA. V was clipped by 0 bases and J by 0 bases, with 2 bases between them. The CDR3 totals 14 residues.

The CDR3 region has the DNA TGCGCCAGCAGCCCCACACCAGCGGGGAACACCGGGGAGCTGTTTTTT. This gives the protein CASSPTPAGNTGELFF. The rearrangement uses TRBV5-1 and TRBJ2-2; possibly TRBD2 for D (6 bases). Between the trimmed V and J ends, which lost 4 bases and 1 base, there was a span of 14 bases. The CDR3 sequence is 16 residues long. Germline-derived CDR1 and CDR2 are SGHRS and YFSETQ.

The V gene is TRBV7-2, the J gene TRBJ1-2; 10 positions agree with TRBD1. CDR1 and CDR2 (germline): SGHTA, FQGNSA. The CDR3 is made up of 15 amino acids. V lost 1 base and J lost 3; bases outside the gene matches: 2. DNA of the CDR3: TGTGCCAGCAGCTTAGTGGGGACAGGGGACTATGGCTACACCTTC. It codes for CASSLVGTGDYGYTF.

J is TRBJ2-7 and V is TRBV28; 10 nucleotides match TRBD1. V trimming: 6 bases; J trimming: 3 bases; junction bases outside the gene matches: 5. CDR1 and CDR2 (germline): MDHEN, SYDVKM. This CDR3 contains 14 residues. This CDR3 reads CASRRQGAVYEQYF. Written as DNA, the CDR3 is TGTGCCAGCAGGCGACAGGGGGCCGTCTACGAGCAGTACTTC.

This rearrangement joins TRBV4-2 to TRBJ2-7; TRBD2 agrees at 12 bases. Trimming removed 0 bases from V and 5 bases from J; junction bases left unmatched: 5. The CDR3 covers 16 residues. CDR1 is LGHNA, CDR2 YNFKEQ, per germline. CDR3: CASSQDRASGGDEQYF. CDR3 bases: TGTGCCAGCAGCCAAGATAGGGCTAGCGGGGGGGACGAGCAGTACTTC.

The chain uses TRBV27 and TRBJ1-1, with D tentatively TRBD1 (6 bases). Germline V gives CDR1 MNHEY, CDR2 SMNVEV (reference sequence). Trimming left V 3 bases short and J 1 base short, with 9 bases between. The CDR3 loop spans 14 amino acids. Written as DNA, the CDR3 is TGTGCCAGCAGTTTTCAGGGGTCGAACACTGAAGCTTTCTTT. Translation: CASSFQGSNTEAFF.

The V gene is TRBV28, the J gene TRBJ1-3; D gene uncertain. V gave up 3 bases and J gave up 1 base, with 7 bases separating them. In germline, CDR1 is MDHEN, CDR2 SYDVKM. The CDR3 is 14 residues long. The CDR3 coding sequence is TGTGCCAGCAGTTTCGTCGTTTCTGGAAACACCATATATTTT. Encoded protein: CASSFVVSGNTIYF.

The CDR3 spells CASSYLAGGRRYEQYF. The CDR3 DNA reads as TGTGCCAGCAGTTACTTAGCGGGAGGACGTCGCTACGAGCAGTACTTC. The chain is built from TRBV6-5 and TRBJ2-7; TRBD2 agrees at 10 bases. The CDR3 is 16 amino acids. CDR1 is MNHEY, CDR2 SVGAGI, per germline. The junction had 6 bases not matched to a gene; V was cut back by 1 base and J by 3 bases.

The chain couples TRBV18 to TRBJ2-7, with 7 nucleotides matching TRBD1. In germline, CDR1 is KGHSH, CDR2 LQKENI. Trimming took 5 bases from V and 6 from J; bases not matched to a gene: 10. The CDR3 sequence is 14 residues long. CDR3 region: CASSNTGAVGEQYF. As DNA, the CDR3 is TGTGCCAGCTCAAATACAGGGGCGGTGGGCGAGCAGTACTTC.

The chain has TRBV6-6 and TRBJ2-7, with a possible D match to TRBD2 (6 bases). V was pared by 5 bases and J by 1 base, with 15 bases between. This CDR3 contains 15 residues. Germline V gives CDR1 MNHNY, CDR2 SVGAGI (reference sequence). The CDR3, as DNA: TGTGCCAGCAGTCCGCCCCGGGACTCATCCTACGAGCAGTACTTC. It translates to CASSPPRDSSYEQYF.